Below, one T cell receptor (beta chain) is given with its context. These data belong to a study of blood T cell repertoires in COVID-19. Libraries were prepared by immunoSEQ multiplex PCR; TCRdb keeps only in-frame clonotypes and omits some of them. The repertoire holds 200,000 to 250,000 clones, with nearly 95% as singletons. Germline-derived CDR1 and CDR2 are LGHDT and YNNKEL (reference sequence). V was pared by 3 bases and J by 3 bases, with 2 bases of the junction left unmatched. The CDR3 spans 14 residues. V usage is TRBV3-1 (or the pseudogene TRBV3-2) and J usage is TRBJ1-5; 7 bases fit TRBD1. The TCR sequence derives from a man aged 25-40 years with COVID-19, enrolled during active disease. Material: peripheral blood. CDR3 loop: CASSQGQFNQPQHF. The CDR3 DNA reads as TGTGCCAGCAGCCAGGGACAGTTCAATCAGCCCCAGCATTTT.